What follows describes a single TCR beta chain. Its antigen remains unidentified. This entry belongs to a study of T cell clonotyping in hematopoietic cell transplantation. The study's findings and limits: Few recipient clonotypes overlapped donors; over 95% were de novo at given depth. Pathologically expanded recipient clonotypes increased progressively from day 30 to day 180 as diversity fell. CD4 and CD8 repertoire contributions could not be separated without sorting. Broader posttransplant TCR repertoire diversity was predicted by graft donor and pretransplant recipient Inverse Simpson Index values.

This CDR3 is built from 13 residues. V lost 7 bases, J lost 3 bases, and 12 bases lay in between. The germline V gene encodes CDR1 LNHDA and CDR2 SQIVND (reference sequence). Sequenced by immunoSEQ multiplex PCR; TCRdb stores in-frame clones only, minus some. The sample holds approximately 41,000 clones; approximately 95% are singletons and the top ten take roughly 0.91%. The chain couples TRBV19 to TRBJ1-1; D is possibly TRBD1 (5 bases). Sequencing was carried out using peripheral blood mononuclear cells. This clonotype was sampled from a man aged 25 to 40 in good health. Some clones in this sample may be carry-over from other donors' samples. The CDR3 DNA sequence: TGTGCCAGTACCCCAGGGAGCTACACTGAAGCTTTCTTT. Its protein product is CASTPGSYTEAFF.